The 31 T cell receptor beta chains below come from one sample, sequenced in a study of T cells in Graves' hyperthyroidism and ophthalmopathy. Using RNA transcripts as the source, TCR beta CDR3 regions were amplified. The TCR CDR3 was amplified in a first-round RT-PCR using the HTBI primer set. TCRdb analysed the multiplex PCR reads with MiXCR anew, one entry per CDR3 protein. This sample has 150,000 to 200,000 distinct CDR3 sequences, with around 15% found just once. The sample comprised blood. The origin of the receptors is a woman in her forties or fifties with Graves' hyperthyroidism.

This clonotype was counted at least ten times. CDR3 protein: CASSLGQTTEAFF. CDR3 sequence (DNA): TGTGCCAGCAGCCTTGGACAGACCACTGAAGCTTTCTTT. The V and J genes are TRBV2 and TRBJ1-1; possibly TRBD1 for D (6 bases). The CDR3 has 13 residues. The germline V gene has CDR1 SNHLY and CDR2 FYNNEI. Between the trimmed V and J ends, which lost 6 bases and 4 bases, there was a span of 12 bases.

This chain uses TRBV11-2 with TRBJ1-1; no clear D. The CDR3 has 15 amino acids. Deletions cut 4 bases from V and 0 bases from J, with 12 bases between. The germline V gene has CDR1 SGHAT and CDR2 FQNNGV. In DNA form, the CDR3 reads TGTGCCAGCAGCTCCCAGACAATCATGAACACTGAAGCTTTCTTT. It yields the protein CASSSQTIMNTEAFF. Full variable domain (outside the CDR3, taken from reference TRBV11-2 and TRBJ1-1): EAGVAQSPRYKIIEKRQSVAFWCNPISGHATLYWYQQILGQGPKLLIQFQNNGVVDDSQLPKDRFSAERLKGVDSTLKIQPAKLEDSAVYLCASSSQTIMNTEAFFGQGTRLTVV.

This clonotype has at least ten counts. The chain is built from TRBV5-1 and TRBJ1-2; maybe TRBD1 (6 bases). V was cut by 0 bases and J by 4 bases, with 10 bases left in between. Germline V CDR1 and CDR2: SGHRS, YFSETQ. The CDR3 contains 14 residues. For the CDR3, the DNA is TGCGCCAGCAGCTTGGATGGAGGGGGCTATGGCTACACCTTC. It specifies CASSLDGGGYGYTF.

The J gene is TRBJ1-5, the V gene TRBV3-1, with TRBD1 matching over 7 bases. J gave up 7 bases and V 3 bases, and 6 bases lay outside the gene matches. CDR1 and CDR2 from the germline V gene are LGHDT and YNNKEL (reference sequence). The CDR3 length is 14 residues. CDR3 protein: CASSHGDRRQPQHF. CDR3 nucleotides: TGTGCCAGCAGCCATGGGGACAGAAGGCAGCCCCAGCATTTT. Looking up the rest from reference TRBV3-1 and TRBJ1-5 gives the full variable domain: DTAVSQTPKYLVTQMGNDKSIKCEQNLGHDTMYWYKQDSKKFLKIMFSYNNKELIINETVPNRFSPKSPDKAHLNLHINSLELGDSAVYFCASSHGDRRQPQHFGDGTRLSIL.

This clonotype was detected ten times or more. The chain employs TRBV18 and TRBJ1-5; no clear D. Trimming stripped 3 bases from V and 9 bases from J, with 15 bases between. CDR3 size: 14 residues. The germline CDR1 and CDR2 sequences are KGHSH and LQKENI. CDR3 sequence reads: CASSPSTSSGPQHF. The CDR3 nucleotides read TGTGCCAGCTCACCTTCGACCTCAAGCGGGCCCCAGCATTTT.

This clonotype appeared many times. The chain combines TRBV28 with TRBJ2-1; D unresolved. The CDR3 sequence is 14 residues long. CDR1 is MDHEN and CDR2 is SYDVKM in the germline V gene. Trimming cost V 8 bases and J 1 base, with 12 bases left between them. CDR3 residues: CASRAVGSYNEQFF. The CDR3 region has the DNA TGTGCCAGCCGCGCGGTGGGATCCTACAATGAGCAGTTCTTC.

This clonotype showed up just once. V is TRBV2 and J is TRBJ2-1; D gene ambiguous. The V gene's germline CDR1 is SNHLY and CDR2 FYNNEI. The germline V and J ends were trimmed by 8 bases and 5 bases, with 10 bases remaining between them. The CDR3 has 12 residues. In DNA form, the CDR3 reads TGTGCCAGCGCCTTCACCCACAATGAGCAGTTCTTC. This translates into CASAFTHNEQFF.

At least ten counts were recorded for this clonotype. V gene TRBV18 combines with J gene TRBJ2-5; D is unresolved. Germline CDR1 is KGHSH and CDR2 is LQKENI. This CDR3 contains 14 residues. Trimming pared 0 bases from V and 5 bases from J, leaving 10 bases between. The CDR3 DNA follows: TGTGCCAGCTCACCACCATCGTTGGGGGAGACCCAGTACTTC. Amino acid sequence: CASSPPSLGETQYF.

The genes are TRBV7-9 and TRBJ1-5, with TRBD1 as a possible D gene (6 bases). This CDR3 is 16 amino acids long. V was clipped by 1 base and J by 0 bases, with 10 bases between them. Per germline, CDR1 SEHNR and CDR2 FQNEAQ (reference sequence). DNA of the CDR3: TGTGCCAGCAGCTTAGGGACAGTATATAGCAATCAGCCCCAGCATTTT. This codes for CASSLGTVYSNQPQHF.

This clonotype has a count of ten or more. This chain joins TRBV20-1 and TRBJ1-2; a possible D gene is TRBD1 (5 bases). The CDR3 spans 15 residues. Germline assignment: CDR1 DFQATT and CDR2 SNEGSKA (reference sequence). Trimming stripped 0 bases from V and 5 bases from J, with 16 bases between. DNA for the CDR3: TGCAGTGCTAGAGAACCCGGGACGCTTAAATATGGCTACACCTTC. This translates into CSAREPGTLKYGYTF.

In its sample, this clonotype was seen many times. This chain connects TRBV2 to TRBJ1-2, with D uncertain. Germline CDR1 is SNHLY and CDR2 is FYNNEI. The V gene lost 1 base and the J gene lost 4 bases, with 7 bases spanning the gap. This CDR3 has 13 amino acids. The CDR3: CASSEGAGYGYTF. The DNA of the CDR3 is TGTGCCAGCAGTGAAGGGGCAGGCTATGGCTACACCTTC.

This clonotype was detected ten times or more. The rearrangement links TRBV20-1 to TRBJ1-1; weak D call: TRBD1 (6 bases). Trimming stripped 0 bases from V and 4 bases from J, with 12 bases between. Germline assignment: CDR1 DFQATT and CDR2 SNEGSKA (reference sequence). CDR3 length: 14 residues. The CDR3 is CSARERDTSTEAFF. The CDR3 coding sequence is TGCAGTGCTAGAGAACGGGACACCAGCACTGAAGCTTTCTTT.

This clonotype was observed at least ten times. The DNA of the CDR3 is TGTGCCAGCAGCGGGTCACCTCTCGGCAGCTATGGCTACACCTTC. As protein: CASSGSPLGSYGYTF. The J gene is TRBJ1-2, the V gene TRBV6-7, with D hard to call. TRBV6-7 is labeled an ORF, and its function is uncertain. The CDR3 has 15 residues. Trimming stripped 6 bases from V and 4 bases from J, with 18 bases between.

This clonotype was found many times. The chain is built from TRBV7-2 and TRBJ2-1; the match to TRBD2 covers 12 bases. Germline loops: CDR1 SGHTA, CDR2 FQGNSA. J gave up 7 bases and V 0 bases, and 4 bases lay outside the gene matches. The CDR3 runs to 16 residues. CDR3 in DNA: TGTGCCAGCAGCTTAGCACTAGCGGGGGGCGGGAATGAGCAGTTCTTC. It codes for CASSLALAGGGNEQFF.

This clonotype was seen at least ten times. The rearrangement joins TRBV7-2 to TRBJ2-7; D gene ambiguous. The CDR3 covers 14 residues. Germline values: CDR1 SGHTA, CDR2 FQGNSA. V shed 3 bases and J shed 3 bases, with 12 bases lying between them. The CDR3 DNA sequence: TGTGCCAGCAGCTTGGCTACGGTGGGCTACGAGCAGTACTTC. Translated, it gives CASSLATVGYEQYF.

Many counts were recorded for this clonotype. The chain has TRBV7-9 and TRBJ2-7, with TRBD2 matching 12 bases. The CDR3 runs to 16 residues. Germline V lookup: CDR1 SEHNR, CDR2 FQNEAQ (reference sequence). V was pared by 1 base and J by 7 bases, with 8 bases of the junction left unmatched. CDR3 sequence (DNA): TGTGCCAGCAGCTTAGTCCCTAGCGGGGGGGATAAGGAGCAGTACTTC. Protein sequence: CASSLVPSGGDKEQYF.

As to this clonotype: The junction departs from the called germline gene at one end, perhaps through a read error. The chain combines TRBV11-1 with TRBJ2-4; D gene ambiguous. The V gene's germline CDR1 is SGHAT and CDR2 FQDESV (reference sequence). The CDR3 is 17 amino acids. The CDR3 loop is CASSETALRDAKNIQYF. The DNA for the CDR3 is TGTGCCAGCAGTGAAACCGCCCTAAGGGATGCCAAGAACATTCAGTACTTC.

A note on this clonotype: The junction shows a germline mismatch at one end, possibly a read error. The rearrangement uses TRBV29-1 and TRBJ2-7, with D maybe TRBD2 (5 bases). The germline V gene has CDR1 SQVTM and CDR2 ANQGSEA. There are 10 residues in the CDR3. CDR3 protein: CSVEDQEVYF. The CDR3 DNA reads TGCAGCGTCGAAGACCAGGAGGTGTACTTC.

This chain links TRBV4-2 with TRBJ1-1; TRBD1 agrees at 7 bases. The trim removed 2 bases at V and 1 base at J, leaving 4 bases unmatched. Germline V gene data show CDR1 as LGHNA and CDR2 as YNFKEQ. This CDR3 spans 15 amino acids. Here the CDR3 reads CASSQPGQQNTEAFF. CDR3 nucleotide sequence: TGTGCCAGCAGCCAACCGGGACAGCAGAACACTGAAGCTTTCTTT.

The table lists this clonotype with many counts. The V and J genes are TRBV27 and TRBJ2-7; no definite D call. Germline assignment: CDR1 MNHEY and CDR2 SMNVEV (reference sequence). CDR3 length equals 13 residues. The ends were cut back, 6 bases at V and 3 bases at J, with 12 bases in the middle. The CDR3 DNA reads TGTGCCAGCAGACCGACGGGCAACTACGAGCAGTACTTC. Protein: CASRPTGNYEQYF.

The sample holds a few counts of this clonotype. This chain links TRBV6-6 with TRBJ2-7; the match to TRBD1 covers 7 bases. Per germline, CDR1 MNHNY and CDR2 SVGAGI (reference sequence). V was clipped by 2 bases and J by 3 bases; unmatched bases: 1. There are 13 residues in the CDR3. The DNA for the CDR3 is TGTGCCAGCAGTTACCAGGGGGACTACGAGCAGTACTTC. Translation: CASSYQGDYEQYF.

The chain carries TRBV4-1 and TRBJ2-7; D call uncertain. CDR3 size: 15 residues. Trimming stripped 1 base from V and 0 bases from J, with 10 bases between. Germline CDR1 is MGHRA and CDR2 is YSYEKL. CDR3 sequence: CASSQAQYSSYEQYF. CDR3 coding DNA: TGCGCCAGCAGCCAAGCCCAGTATAGCTCCTACGAGCAGTACTTC.

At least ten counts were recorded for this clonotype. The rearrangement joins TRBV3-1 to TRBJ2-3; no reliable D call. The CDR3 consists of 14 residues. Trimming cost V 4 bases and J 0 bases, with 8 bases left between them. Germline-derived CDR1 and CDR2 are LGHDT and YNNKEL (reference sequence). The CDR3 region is CASSPTMSTDTQYF. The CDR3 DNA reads TGTGCCAGCAGCCCGACAATGAGCACAGATACGCAGTATTTT.

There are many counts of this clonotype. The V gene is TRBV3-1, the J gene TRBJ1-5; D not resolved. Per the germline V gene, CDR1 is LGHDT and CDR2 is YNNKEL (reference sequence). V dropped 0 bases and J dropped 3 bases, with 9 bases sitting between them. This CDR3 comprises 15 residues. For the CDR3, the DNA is TGTGCCAGCAGCCAAGACAGCTCCTTCAATCAGCCCCAGCATTTT. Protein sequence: CASSQDSSFNQPQHF.

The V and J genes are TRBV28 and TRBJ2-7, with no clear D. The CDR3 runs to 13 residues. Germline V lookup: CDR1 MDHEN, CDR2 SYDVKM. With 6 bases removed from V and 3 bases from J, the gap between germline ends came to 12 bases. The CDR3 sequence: CASSKGPVYEQYF. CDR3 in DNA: TGTGCCAGCAGCAAAGGACCTGTCTACGAGCAGTACTTC.

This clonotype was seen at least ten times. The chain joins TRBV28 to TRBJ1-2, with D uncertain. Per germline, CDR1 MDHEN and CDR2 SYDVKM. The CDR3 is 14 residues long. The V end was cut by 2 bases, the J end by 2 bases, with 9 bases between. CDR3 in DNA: TGTGCCAGCAGTTTAAATCCTGTCAACTATGGCTACACCTTC. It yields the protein CASSLNPVNYGYTF.

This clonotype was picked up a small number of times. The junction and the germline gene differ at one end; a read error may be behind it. Here the CDR3 DNA reads TGTGCCAGCAGATTAGCCCGGGGATCTTACGAGCAGTACTTC. Translating it yields CASRLARGSYEQYF. This chain connects TRBV7-2 to TRBJ2-7; D possibly corresponds to TRBD2 (5 bases). CDR1 is SGHTA, CDR2 FQGNSA, per germline. The CDR3 contains 14 residues.

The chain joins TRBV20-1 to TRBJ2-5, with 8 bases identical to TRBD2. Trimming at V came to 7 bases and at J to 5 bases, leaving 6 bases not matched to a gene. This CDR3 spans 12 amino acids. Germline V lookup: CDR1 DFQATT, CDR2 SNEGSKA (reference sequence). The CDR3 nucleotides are TGCAGTGGAGCGGGAGCGTCTGAGACCCAGTACTTC. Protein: CSGAGASETQYF.

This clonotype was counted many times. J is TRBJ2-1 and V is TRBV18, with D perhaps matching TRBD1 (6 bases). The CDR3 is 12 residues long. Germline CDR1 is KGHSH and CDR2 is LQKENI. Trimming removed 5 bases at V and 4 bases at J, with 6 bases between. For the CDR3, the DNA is TGTGCCAGCTCAGGACAGTACAATGAGCAGTTCTTC. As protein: CASSGQYNEQFF.

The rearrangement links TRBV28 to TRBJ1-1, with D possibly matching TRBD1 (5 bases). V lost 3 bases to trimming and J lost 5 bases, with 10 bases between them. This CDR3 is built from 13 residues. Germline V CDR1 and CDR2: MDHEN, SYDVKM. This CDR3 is CASSFQGVTEAFF. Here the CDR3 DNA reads TGTGCCAGCAGTTTTCAGGGAGTGACTGAAGCTTTCTTT.

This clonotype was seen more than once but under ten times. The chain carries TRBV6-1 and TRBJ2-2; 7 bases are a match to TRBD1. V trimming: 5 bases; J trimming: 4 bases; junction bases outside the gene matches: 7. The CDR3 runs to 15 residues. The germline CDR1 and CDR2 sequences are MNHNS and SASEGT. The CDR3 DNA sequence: TGTGCCAGCAGTTCGACAGGGCGCGTCACCGGGGAGCTGTTTTTT. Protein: CASSSTGRVTGELFF.